This T cell receptor beta chain was obtained from a study of T cell responses to AZD1222 COVID-19 vaccine. Study in general: Pooling covered second doses at about 4 or about 12 weeks. Points from the study as a whole: The study reported that nearly half of spike-specific TCRs target unmutated variant regions. Vaccination with two AZD1222 doses was followed by a rise in Spike-specific TCR breadth and depth. Most donors were white British, females outnumbered males, and clonal diversity was possibly underestimated.

Libraries were prepared by immunoSEQ multiplex PCR; TCRdb keeps only in-frame clonotypes and omits some of them. The table lists some 100,000 clones, about 89% of them singletons. On this clone itself: Antigen unknown.

The sample was peripheral blood, taken on day 0 of AZD1222 vaccination. The origin of this receptor is an adult in good health.

This CDR3 reads CASSVGTARFGTYGYTF. DNA for the CDR3: TGTGCCAGCAGTGTAGGGACAGCTAGGTTCGGGACATATGGCTACACCTTC. This chain uses TRBV6-1 with TRBJ1-2, with 7 bases matching TRBD1. The V and J ends lost 4 bases and 5 bases, in that order; junction bases with no gene match: 16. There are 17 residues in the CDR3. Per germline, CDR1 MNHNS and CDR2 SASEGT.